The rows below give T cell receptor beta chains drawn from one sample of a study of identical twins. TCRdb reprocessed the 5' RACE reads via MiXCR and lists one record per CDR3 protein. The table has about 520,000 distinct CDR3 sequences, around 20% seen once. A further study also used this sample, focusing on T cells expressing NK-cell markers.

Input material: CD4+ T cells sorted from blood. The origin of the receptors is a woman under 30 in good health. Each CDR3 is given with its conserved first and last residue. The order of the fields is clone size, D gene, V gene, J gene, CDR3 DNA, CDR3 protein. The D gene is left open where the match is weak. Where a row states a size, it is once, few, many or the class of an expanded clone; other rows omit it.

NA	NA	TRBV2	TRBJ1-5	TGTGCCAGCAGTGATTCGACTGGCAATCAGCCCCAGCATTTT	CASSDSTGNQPQHF
few	NA	TRBV6-5	TRBJ2-7	TGTGCCAGCAGGCCGGCAGTAAGGTCCTACGAGCAGTACTTC	CASRPAVRSYEQYF
few	TRBD1	TRBV10-3	TRBJ2-7	TGTGCCATCTCCGGGACAGGAGTCGACGAGCAGTACTTC	CAISGTGVDEQYF
few	TRBD2	TRBV20-1	TRBJ2-3	TGCAGTGCTAGACCCTTAGCGGGGTGGCCAGATACGCAGTATTTT	CSARPLAGWPDTQYF
NA	TRBD2	TRBV5-1	TRBJ2-1	TGCGCCAGCCGTACTACTAGCGTCTCCTACAATGAGCAGTTCTTC	CASRTTSVSYNEQFF
few	TRBD2	TRBV9	TRBJ2-3	TGTGCCAGCAGCTCCAGGACTAGCGGGGCGGGGGATACGCAGTATTTT	CASSSRTSGAGDTQYF
NA	NA	TRBV20-1	TRBJ1-4	TGCAGTGCTAGAGACCCCGTGGGTTCTGGAAAACTGTTTTTT	CSARDPVGSGKLFF
many	NA	TRBV12-3/TRBV12-4	TRBJ1-2	TGTGCCAGCAGATTTGGGACTGCCTATGGCTACACCTTC	CASRFGTAYGYTF
NA	NA	TRBV6-2/TRBV6-3	TRBJ1-1	TGTGCCAGCAGTTATCGGGGGCAAGGGAGTGGAACGAACACTGAAGCTTTCTTT	CASSYRGQGSGTNTEAFF
many	NA	TRBV7-2	TRBJ2-7	TGTGCCAGCAGAACCGGGGACTACGAGCAGTACTTC	CASRTGDYEQYF
NA	NA	TRBV30	TRBJ1-1	TGTGCCTGGAGTGTACAGGTGGGGGGCTTAGCTTTCTTT	CAWSVQVGGLAFF
NA	TRBD2	TRBV7-2	TRBJ2-7	TGTGCCAGCAGCTTCACCGGGACTAGTGCCTACGAGCAGTACTTC	CASSFTGTSAYEQYF
few	NA	TRBV20-1	TRBJ2-1	TGCAGTGCTTACGGTCCCCAGGCCTACAATGAGCAGTTCTTC	CSAYGPQAYNEQFF
NA	NA	TRBV20-1	TRBJ1-6	TGCAGTGCTAGATCCCCGGAGTCCTATAATTCACCCCTCCACTTT	CSARSPESYNSPLHF
many	NA	TRBV20-1	TRBJ1-1	TGCAGTGCTGGGCGGGGGAACACTGAAGCTTTCTTT	CSAGRGNTEAFF
few	NA	TRBV4-3	TRBJ1-1	TGCGCCAGCAGCCAAGATCGCGTTGGGCACACTGAAGCTTTCTTT	CASSQDRVGHTEAFF
few	NA	TRBV12-5	TRBJ1-1	TGTGCTAGTGGCCCCCCGGCGGGTTTTGAAGCTTTCTTT	CASGPPAGFEAFF
NA	TRBD1	TRBV6-5	TRBJ2-7	TGTGCCAGCAGTTATTGGGGACAGACTTACGAGCAGTACTTC	CASSYWGQTYEQYF
NA	TRBD2	TRBV20-1	TRBJ2-7	TGCAGTGCTAGAGAGGTAGCGGGAGGGCCGCCGTACTTC	CSAREVAGGPPYF
NA	NA	TRBV5-6	TRBJ2-2	TGTGCCAGCAGCTTGGTAGGGGTCCTCGCCGGGGAGCTGTTTTTT	CASSLVGVLAGELFF